This T cell receptor beta chain is from a study of CD8+ T cells in alopecia areata listed by TCRdb under 2018. In terms of the full investigation: The treated patients took part in an open-label pilot trial in which moderate-to-severe alopecia areata was treated with oral tofacitinib at 5 to 10 mg twice daily. Patients received tofacitinib for 6 to 18 months and were then followed off drug for 6 months to check for delayed response and recurrence. High-throughput TCRbeta sequencing was used to examine T cell clonal expansion in alopecia areata in both the C3H/HeJ mouse model and human patients. Scalp tissue and sorted CD4+ and CD8+ peripheral blood T cells from patchy and totalis/universalis alopecia areata patients and from healthy controls were covered by human TCRbeta sequencing. Biopsies were taken from tofacitinib-treated patients at baseline and again at 4 and 24 weeks into treatment, and several of those patients also had a later scalp biopsy. Clonality in the scalp was compared among normal scalp (n=4), patchy alopecia areata scalp (n=8), and alopecia totalis/universalis scalp (n=8). RNA was extracted with the PAXgene miRNA kit for fixed scalp, the miRNeasy kit for PBMCs, and the RNeasy kit for mouse skin. TCRbeta CDR3 regions were amplified by immunoSEQ multiplex PCR with 35 Vbeta forward and 13 Jbeta reverse primers. Paper-wide results and their limitations: Unlike mouse skin, which is dominated by gammadelta T cells, normal human skin has resident alphabeta T cells that are also sequenced, and this complicates analysis of the scalp TCR repertoire. Compared with mice, TCR sequences shared between patients were less clear, possibly partly because of HLA diversity across the patient population. Higher clonality and more expanded CD8+ clones were observed in lesional scalp than in normal scalp, particularly in alopecia totalis/universalis, a finding suggestive of antigenic drive.

The germline V gene (reference sequence) provides CDR1 LNHNV and CDR2 YYDKDF. Inclusive of the bounding cysteine and phenylalanine, the CDR3 is 13 residues long. Just CDR3 DNA is preserved here, 39 bases in frame from base 1. Cut back by 2 bases and 7 bases, the V and J ends lie 11 bases apart. Library construction relied on the immunoSEQ multiplex PCR assay. RNA was extracted from all samples and reverse transcribed into cDNA as template for TCR sequencing. SuperScript III was used for first-strand cDNA synthesis, primed with a 2:1 mix of oligo-dT and random hexamers. A synthetic immune receptor repertoire was used to assess amplification bias, and residual bias was removed computationally. On the authors' methods: Raw reads were preprocessed for error removal, and CDR3 was defined according to IMGT conventions as running from the conserved cysteine to phenylalanine. To get clonality, Shannon entropy was normalized by log2 of the number of productive unique TCRs and the result was subtracted from 1. Whether scalp clones were CD4 or CD8 was inferred by matching scalp TCRbeta sequences against CD4 and CD8 repertoires sorted from blood. TCRdb holds this immuneACCESS table with in-frame rearrangements only. Some clones are missing; in checked studies, unresolved V genes explain under half, and the rest has no known cause. Clone size and the V and J calls come from that table; the DNA yielded D and trimming. For this sample the table gives about 160,000 clones, of which approximately 50% were detected only once. Of the sample, approximately 6.8% is held by the ten largest clones.

Lesional scalp punch biopsies and peripheral blood were collected from alopecia areata patients. PBMCs were isolated by density centrifugation and stained for CD3, CD4 and CD8, and CD4+ and CD8+ T cells were sorted on a FACSAria. About this clone: Its antigen remains unidentified. Nothing much larger sits one base from this clone, and base qualities are not available.

The receptor comes from a human donor with alopecia areata. The rearrangement joined TRBV15 to TRBJ1-2; a tentative D match to TRBD1 spans 5 bases. Sequencing input: CD4+ T cells sorted from blood. CDR3 reads: CATSRNPGFGYTF. The DNA reads as follows: TGTGCCACCAGCAGAAATCCAGGGTTTGGCTACACCTTC. Reference TRBV15 and TRBJ1-2 proteins supply the regions before and after the CDR3; the full variable domain is: DAMVIQNPRYQVTQFGKPVTLSCSQTLNHNVMYWYQQKSSQAPKLLFHYYDKDFNNEADTPDNFQSRRPNTSFCFLDIRSPGLGDTAMYLCATSRNPGFGYTFGSGTRLTVV.